This T cell receptor (beta chain) was documented in a study of T cells in Graves' hyperthyroidism and ophthalmopathy. Study in general: Peripheral blood was collected at initial diagnosis, before any treatment.

Clinical symptoms, serum thyroxine, TRAb, thyroid ultrasound and orbital computed tomography informed diagnoses. The CDR3 runs 15 residues. CDR1 and CDR2 from the germline V gene are SGHTA and FQGNSA. The investigators amplified TCR beta CDR3 regions from RNA transcripts. An initial round of RT-PCR targeting the TCR CDR3 relied on the HTBI primer set. TCRdb called the multiplex PCR reads again in MiXCR, with one record for every CDR3 protein. Among 350,000 to 500,000 distinct CDR3 sequences, 12% to 15% were seen once, and the ten largest hold 5.3%. Regarding this clonotype: A much larger clonotype is one base distant, so this may be a read error.

The sample taken for sequencing was blood. The receptor comes from a woman aged 18 to 35 with Graves' hyperthyroidism. The chain recombines TRBV7-2 with TRBJ2-1; 9 positions match TRBD1. CDR3 sequence reads: CANSPGQGKYNEQFF. DNA of the CDR3: TGTGCCAACAGCCCTGGACAGGGGAAATACAATGAGCAGTTCTTC.